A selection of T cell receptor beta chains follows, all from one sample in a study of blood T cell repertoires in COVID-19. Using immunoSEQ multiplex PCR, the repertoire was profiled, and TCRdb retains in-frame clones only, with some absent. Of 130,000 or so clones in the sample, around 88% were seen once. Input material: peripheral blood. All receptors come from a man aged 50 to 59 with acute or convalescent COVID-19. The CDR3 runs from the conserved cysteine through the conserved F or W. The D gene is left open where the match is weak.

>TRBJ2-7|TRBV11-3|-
TGTGCCAGCAGCAAGGGGGTGTCCTACGAGCAGTACTTC
CASSKGVSYEQYF
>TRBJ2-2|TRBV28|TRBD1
TGTGCCAGCAGTTTAGGGGACAGGGTCACCGGGGAGCTGTTTTTT
CASSLGDRVTGELFF
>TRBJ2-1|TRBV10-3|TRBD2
TGTGCCACGGGACTAGCGGGAGGGGCTGAGCAGTTCTTC
CATGLAGGAEQFF
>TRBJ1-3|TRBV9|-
TGTGCCAGCAGCGCCGACTCCCAGGGGAATTTGAACACCATATATTTT
CASSADSQGNLNTIYF
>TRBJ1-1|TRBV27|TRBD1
TGTGCCAGCAGCCTCGCCTACTCCGGAGGACAGGGGTCTGAAGCTTTCTTT
CASSLAYSGGQGSEAFF
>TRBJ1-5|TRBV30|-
TGTGCCTGGAGTGTAAAGGTAACAGCTGATAGCAATCAGCCCCAGCATTTT
CAWSVKVTADSNQPQHF
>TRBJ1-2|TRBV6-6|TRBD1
TGTGCCAGCAGCTACGGACAGGGGATTTACACCTTC
CASSYGQGIYTF
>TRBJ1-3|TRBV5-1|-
TGCGCCAGCAGCTTGAACAGGGCTGGAAACACCATATATTTT
CASSLNRAGNTIYF
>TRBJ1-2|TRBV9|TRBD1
TGTGCCAGCAGCGCCCCTACCGGGACAGGGAGGTATGGCTACACCTTC
CASSAPTGTGRYGYTF
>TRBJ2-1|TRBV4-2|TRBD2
TGTGCCAGCAGCCAAGTTCCCAGCGGGAGGCAGAATGAGCAGTTCTTC
CASSQVPSGRQNEQFF